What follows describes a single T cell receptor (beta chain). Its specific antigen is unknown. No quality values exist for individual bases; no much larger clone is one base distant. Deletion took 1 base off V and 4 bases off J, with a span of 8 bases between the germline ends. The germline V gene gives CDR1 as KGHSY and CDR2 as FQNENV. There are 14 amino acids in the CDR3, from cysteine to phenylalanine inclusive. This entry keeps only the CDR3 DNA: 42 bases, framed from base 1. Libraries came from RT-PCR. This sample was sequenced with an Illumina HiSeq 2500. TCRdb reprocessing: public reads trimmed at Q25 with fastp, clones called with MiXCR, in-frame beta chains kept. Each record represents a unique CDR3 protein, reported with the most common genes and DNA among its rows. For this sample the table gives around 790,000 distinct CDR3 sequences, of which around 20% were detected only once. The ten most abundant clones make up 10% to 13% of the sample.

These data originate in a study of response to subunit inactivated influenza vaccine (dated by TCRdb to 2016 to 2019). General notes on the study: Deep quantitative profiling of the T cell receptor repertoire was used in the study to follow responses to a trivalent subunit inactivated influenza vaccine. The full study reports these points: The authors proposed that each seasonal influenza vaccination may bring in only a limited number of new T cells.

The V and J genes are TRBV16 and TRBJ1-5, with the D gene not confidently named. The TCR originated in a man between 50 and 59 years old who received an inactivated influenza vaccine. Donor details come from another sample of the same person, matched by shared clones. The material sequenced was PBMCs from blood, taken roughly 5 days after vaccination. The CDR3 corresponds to CASSQLVGNQPQHF. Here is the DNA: TGTGCCAGCAGCCAATTGGTCGGGAATCAGCCCCAGCATTTT.